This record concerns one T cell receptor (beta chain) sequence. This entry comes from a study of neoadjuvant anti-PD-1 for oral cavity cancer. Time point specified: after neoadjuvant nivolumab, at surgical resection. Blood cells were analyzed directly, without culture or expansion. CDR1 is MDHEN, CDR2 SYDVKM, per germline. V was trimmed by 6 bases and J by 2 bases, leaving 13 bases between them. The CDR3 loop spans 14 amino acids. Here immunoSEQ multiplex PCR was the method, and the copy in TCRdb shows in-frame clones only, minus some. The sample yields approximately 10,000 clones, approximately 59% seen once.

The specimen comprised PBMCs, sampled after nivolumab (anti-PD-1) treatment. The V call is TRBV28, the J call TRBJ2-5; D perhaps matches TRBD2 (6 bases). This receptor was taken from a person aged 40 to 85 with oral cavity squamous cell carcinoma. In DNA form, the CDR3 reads TGTGCCAGCAGGGGGTTAGCGGTTCAAGAGACCCAGTACTTC. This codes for CASRGLAVQETQYF.